The TCR beta chain described here comes from a study of shared clonotypes between healthy human individuals. Overall study: Each donor contributed plates that comprised three CD4 naive, three CD4 memory, two CD8 naive and one CD8 memory.

This clone has just one count. The antigen remains unidentified. Method: immunoSEQ multiplex PCR; TCRdb's copy keeps in-frame clones and lacks some. Of about 2.4 million clones in the sample, approximately 94% were seen once. Germline V gene sequence: CDR1 MNHNS, CDR2 SASEGT. This CDR3 spans 15 amino acids. The ends were cut back, 4 bases at V and 7 bases at J, with 17 bases in the middle. Study findings and constraints: Despite large depth, sorted-subset datasets appeared incompletely sequenced. Clonotype sharing among donors likely depends on sequencing depth.

The CD4+ fraction was divided into a CD45RA+ naive subset and a CD45RA-negative memory subset. The receptor was isolated from a man younger than 35 in good health. This sequence joins TRBV6-1 and TRBJ2-1; D tentatively fits TRBD1 or TRBD2 (5 bases each). The sequenced sample consisted of naive CD4+ T cells sorted from blood. As to subset: CD45RA+ positively selected. The CDR3 region has the DNA TGTGCCAGCAGTGCCGATCCGGGACCTTTGAATGAGCAGTTCTTC. Amino acid sequence: CASSADPGPLNEQFF.